These 15 T cell receptor beta chains were sequenced from one sample in a study of CD8+ T cells in alopecia areata. CD4, CD8alpha, NKG2D, NKG2ACE and other markers guided sorting of pooled cutaneous lymph node cells. RNA extraction was followed by reverse transcription into cDNA, which acted as the sequencing template. This table comes from immunoSEQ multiplex PCR, and its TCRdb copy is limited to in-frame clones, with some not included. The sample holds more than 250,000 clones, and no clone turns up only once. The sequencing input was CD4+ T cells sorted from a lymph node. These TCRs come from a C3H/HeJ mouse with alopecia areata. Strain haplotype at MHC: H2-k.

As to this clone: Gene names and germline match the mouse. Partial CDR3 DNA: TGTGCCAGCAGTGACCGGGACAACTCAAACACCGGG. Its protein product is CASSDRDNSNTG. The complete CDR3 sequence is CASSDRDNSNTGQLYF. V is TRBV13-1 and J is TRBJ2-2; weak D call: TRBD1 (6 bases). The read halts 4 residues ahead of the CDR3 end, with the missing end drawn from the germline J gene. This CDR3 region has 16 residues. Trimming cost V 2 bases and J 0 bases, with 11 bases left between them. Germline assignment: CDR1 NSHNY and CDR2 SYGAGN.

This clone has more than one count but fewer than ten. Each gene name is a mouse one. The CDR3 is cut off 4 residues early in the read; its end comes from the germline J gene. The V gene is TRBV1, the J gene TRBJ2-1; a weak D match, TRBD1 (6 bases). The CDR3 is made up of 14 amino acids. Germline V gene lookup returns CDR1 NSQYPW and CDR2 LRSPGD (reference sequence). The CDR3 sequence: CTCSAENTGAEQFF. The CDR3 DNA, read in part, is TGCACCTGCAGTGCAGAAAACACAGGGGCT.

With respect to this clone: Gene and germline names: mouse. The DNA ends 4 residues before the CDR3 does, and the rest of the CDR3 is filled in from the germline J gene. The chain is built from TRBV13-3 and TRBJ2-3; TRBD1 matches at 7 bases. Germline values: CDR1 NNHDY, CDR2 SYVADS. The V segment lost 4 bases and the J segment 4 bases; nucleotides outside the gene matches: 3. The CDR3 spans 13 residues. The part of the CDR3 DNA that was read is TGTGCCAGCAGTCGACAGGGATCAGAA. Its protein product is CASSRQGSE. From start to end, the CDR3 is CASSRQGSETLYF.

Comment on this clone: Gene labels here are mouse ones. Sequencing ends 3 residues short of the CDR3 end; the germline J gene provides the rest. The sample holds other DNA sequences that translate to the same CDR3. The chain recombines TRBV13-1 with TRBJ1-6, with 7 bases lining up with TRBD1. Being an ORF, TRBJ1-6 has a function that is uncertain. Germline trimming cut 3 bases from V and 5 bases from J; bases unmatched to any gene: 5. From germline, CDR1 is NSHNY and CDR2 SYGAGN. CDR3 length equals 15 residues. The CDR3 region is CASSGAGTDNSPLYF. The sequenced part of the CDR3 DNA is TGTGCCAGCAGTGGGGCCGGGACAGATAATTCGCCC.

About this clone: Genes here carry mouse names. The observed sequence ends 4 residues before the CDR3 terminus, with the missing tail filled in from the germline J gene. The chain combines TRBV19 with TRBJ2-7; D is perhaps TRBD1 (6 bases). The germline V gene has CDR1 FNHDT and CDR2 SITEND (reference sequence). CDR3 length: 13 amino acids. The CDR3 DNA, read in part, is TGTGCCAGCAGCTCCGACAGGAGGGAT. It encodes CASSSDRRD. The CDR3, in full, reads CASSSDRRDEQYF.

This clone was counted only a few times. Gene names denote mouse genes. The read is 4 residues too short to cover the CDR3 end, so that end is filled in from the germline J gene. This chain joins TRBV13-1 and TRBJ2-3, with 9 bases matching TRBD2. V dropped 1 base and J dropped 0; count of bases not matched to a gene: 9. Germline assignment: CDR1 NSHNY and CDR2 SYGAGN. CDR3 size: 18 residues. The covered CDR3 bases are TGTGCCAGCAGTGATCGGGCTGGGGGGGGCACTAGTGCAGAA. Protein: CASSDRAGGGTSAE. In full, the CDR3 reads CASSDRAGGGTSAETLYF.

In the case of this clone: The gene names here belong to mouse. The CDR3 goes on 4 residues after the read ends, and that part is filled in from the germline J gene. V and J are TRBV13-1 and TRBJ2-5, with D possibly TRBD1 on 7 matching bases. This CDR3 has 14 residues. Germline V gene lookup returns CDR1 NSHNY and CDR2 SYGAGN. The CDR3 sequence: CASSARGRGDTQYF. CDR3 bases read: TGTGCCAGCAGTGCTAGGGGGCGAGGAGAC.

A few counts support this clone. Germline and genes: mouse. Other DNA sequences of this sample code for an identical CDR3. The part of the CDR3 DNA that was read is TGTGCCAGCAGGGGGACTGGGCAAGAC. It yields the protein CASRGTGQD. The entire CDR3 reads CASRGTGQDTQYF. The V and J genes are TRBV19 and TRBJ2-5, with 9 nucleotides matching TRBD2. Read sequence stops 4 residues before the CDR3 end, and the germline J gene provides the missing end. J lost 3 bases, V lost 5 bases, and 1 base had no gene match. This CDR3 has 13 residues. Germline V gene lookup returns CDR1 FNHDT and CDR2 SITEND (reference sequence).

This clone occurred a few times. Gene labels here are mouse ones. The read ends 4 residues shy of where the CDR3 ends; the end is completed using the germline J gene. The same CDR3 is also encoded by other DNA sequences in this sample. V usage is TRBV3 and J usage is TRBJ2-5; perhaps TRBD2 as D (6 bases). CDR1 SNHLY and CDR2 FYNGKV come from the germline V gene (reference sequence). The CDR3 length is 13 residues. The CDR3 loop reads CASSLSGEDTQYF. The CDR3 DNA, read in part, is TGTGCCAGCAGCTTGTCTGGGGAAGAC. The full variable domain, its missing parts supplied by reference TRBV3 and TRBJ2-5, is GPKVLQIPSHQIIDMGQMVTLNCDPVSNHLYFYWYKQILGQQMEFLVNFYNGKVMEKSKLFKDQFSVERPDGSYFTLKIQPTALEDSAVYFCASSLSGEDTQYFGPGTRLLVL.

Notes on this clone: The genes are named according to mouse. From the germline J gene comes the end of the CDR3, since the read stops 4 residues before it. V usage is TRBV1 and J usage is TRBJ2-3; D is possibly TRBD1 (5 bases). This CDR3 spans 16 amino acids. V was clipped by 0 bases and J by 1 base, with 11 bases between them. The germline V gene has CDR1 NSQYPW and CDR2 LRSPGD (reference sequence). CDR3 amino acids: CTCSADPQGGAETLYF. CDR3 bases read: TGCACCTGCAGTGCAGATCCTCAGGGAGGTGCAGAA.

This clone was seen only a few times. Gene names and germline match the mouse. Read coverage stops 4 residues before the CDR3 terminus; the germline J gene supplies the remainder. The V call is TRBV1, the J call TRBJ2-1, with D maybe TRBD1 (6 bases). Per the germline V gene, CDR1 is NSQYPW and CDR2 is LRSPGD (reference sequence). This CDR3 comprises 11 residues. CDR3 sequence: CMGQNYAEQFF. Partial CDR3 DNA: TGCATGGGACAAAACTATGCT.

There are a few counts of this clone. Gene names follow the mouse nomenclature. The CDR3 spells CASTRSGTGGAEQFF. The CDR3 DNA, read in part, is TGTGCCAGCACTCGATCCGGGACAGGGGGCGCT. This chain links TRBV14 with TRBJ2-1, with 12 nucleotides matching TRBD1. The read ends 4 residues shy of where the CDR3 ends; the end is completed using the germline J gene. Germline CDR1 is SGHDT and CDR2 is FRDEAV. This CDR3 has 15 amino acids.

This clone was detected ten times or more. All gene names here are mouse names. The CDR3 end is not reached by the read, which stops 4 residues before it; the germline J gene fills it in. In the same sample, other DNA sequences code for this CDR3. The chain couples TRBV17 to TRBJ2-1, with TRBD1 as a possible D gene (6 bases). The V and J ends lost 2 bases and 1 base respectively, with 6 bases between them. The CDR3 spans 14 residues. Germline lookup yields CDR1 MNHDT and CDR2 YYDKIL. The CDR3 is CASSRRGNYAEQFF. The sequenced CDR3 bases are TGTGCTAGCAGTAGAAGGGGGAACTATGCT.

As regards this clone: Gene and germline names: mouse. The read comes to an end 4 residues before the CDR3 does, leaving the germline J gene to fill in the end. J is TRBJ2-4 and V is TRBV13-3; 11 nucleotides agree with TRBD1. CDR3 length: 14 amino acids. The germline CDR1 and CDR2 sequences are NNHDY and SYVADS. The sequenced part of the CDR3 DNA is TGTGCCAGCAGTGCCGGGACAGGGGGGAAC. As protein: CASSAGTGGN. The whole CDR3 protein is CASSAGTGGNTLYF.

This clone was counted between two and nine times. The genes and germline here are from mouse. The read terminates 4 residues before the CDR3 end, so the remaining end is supplied by the germline J gene. In the same sample, other DNA sequences code for this CDR3. The chain joins TRBV5 to TRBJ2-5; D assignment may be TRBD1 or TRBD2 (6 bases each). The germline V gene has CDR1 LGHNA and CDR2 YNLKQL (reference sequence). This CDR3 region has 14 residues. V gave up 0 bases and J gave up 3 bases, with 7 bases separating them. CDR3: CASSQEGAQDTQYF. Incomplete CDR3 DNA: TGTGCCAGCAGCCAAGAGGGGGCTCAAGAC.